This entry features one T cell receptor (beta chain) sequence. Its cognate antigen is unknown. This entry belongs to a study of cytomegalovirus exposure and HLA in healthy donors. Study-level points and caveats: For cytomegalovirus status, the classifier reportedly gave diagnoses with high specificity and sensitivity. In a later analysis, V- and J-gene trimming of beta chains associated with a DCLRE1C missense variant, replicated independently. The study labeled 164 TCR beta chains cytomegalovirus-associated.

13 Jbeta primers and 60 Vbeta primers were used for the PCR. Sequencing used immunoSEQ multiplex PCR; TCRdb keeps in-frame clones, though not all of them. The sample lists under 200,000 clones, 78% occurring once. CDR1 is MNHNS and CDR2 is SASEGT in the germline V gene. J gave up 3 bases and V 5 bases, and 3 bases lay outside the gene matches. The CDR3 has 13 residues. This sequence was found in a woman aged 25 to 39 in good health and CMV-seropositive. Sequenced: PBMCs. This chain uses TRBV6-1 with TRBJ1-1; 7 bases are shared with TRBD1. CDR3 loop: CASSPGGDTEAFF. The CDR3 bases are TGTGCCAGCAGTCCAGGGGGAGACACTGAAGCTTTCTTT.